This T cell receptor beta chain was found in a study of Ad26.COV2.S vaccination and SARS-CoV-2 variants. In the study overall: In the study, Ad26.COV2.S was injected intramuscularly once, or twice 56 days apart.

With regard to this clone: The antigen is unknown.

Sequencing was performed with immunoSEQ multiplex PCR; in TCRdb, only in-frame clones are kept and a portion is missing. The sample shows 400,000 to 450,000 clones, about nine tenths of them seen only once. Study findings and constraints: After vaccination, reports described spike-specific CD8+ and CD4+ T cell responses as showing substantial breadth.

This CDR3 is 16 amino acids long. The V end lost 5 bases, the J end lost 1 base, and 14 bases lay between the germline ends. Germline V CDR1 and CDR2: MNHEY, SMNVEV (reference sequence). As for treatment: around 19 received Ad26.COV2.S at low or high dose, single or two shots; about 5 received placebo; per-sample allocation not given. Collection of the samples took place on day 63 after the first injection of vaccine or placebo. The rearrangement uses TRBV27 and TRBJ2-2, with a tentative D call TRBD2 (6 bases). The source was peripheral blood, collected in a trial of Ad26.COV2.S vaccine versus placebo. The sequence derives from a person aged 18 to 65 who received the Ad26.COV2.S COVID-19 vaccine or a placebo. CDR3 protein: CASSHTGVVNTGELFF. The CDR3 coding sequence is TGTGCCAGCAGTCATACGGGAGTGGTGAACACCGGGGAGCTGTTTTTT.